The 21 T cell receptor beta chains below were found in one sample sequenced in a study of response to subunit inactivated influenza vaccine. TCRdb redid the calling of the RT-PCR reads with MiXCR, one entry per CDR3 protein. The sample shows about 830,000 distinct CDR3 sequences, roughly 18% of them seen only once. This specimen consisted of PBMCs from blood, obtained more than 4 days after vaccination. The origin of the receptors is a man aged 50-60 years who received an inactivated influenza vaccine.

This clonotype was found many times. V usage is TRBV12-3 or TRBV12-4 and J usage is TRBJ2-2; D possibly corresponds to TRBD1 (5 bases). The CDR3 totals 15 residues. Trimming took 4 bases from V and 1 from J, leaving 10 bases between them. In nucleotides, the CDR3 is TGTGCCAGCAGTTACCCAGGGTTGAACACCGGGGAGCTGTTTTTT. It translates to CASSYPGLNTGELFF.

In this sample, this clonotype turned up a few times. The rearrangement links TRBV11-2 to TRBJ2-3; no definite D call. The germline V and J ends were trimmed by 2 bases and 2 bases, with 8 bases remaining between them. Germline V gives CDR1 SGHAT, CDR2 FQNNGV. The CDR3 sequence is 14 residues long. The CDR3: CASSLYDNTDTQYF. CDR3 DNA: TGTGCCAGCAGCTTATATGACAACACAGATACGCAGTATTTT.

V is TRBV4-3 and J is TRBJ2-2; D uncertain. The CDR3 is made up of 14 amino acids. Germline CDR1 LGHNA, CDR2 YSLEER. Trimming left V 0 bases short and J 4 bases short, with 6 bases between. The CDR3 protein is CASSQEQATGELFF. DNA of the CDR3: TGCGCCAGCAGCCAAGAGCAGGCCACCGGGGAGCTGTTTTTT.

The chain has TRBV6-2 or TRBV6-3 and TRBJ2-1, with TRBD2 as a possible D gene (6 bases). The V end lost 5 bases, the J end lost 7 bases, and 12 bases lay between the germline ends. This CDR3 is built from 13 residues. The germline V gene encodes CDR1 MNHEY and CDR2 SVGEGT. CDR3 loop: CASSGGTANEQFF. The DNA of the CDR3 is TGTGCCAGCAGTGGCGGGACTGCTAATGAGCAGTTCTTC.

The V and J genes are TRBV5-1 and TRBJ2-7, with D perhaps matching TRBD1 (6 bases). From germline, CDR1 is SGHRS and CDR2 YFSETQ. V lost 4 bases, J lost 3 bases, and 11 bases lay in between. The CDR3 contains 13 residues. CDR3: CASSGRDNYEQYF. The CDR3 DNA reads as TGCGCCAGCAGCGGCCGGGACAACTACGAGCAGTACTTC.

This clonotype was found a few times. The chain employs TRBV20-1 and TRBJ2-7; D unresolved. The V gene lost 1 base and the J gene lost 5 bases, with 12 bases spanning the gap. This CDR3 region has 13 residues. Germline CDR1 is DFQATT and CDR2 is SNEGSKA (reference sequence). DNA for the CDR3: TGCAGTGCTAGAGTTCCCGGAACCCACGAGCAGTACTTC. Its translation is CSARVPGTHEQYF.

CDR3 sequence (DNA): TGTGCCAGCAGCCAAGGCGGACAGGTCTCTGGGGCCAACGTCCTGACTTTC. Translated: CASSQGGQVSGANVLTF. This rearrangement joins TRBV4-2 to TRBJ2-6, with TRBD1 identical over 7 bases. The CDR3 covers 17 residues. After removal of 1 base from V and 0 bases from J, the junction contained 3 bases not matched to a gene. From germline, CDR1 is LGHNA and CDR2 YNFKEQ.

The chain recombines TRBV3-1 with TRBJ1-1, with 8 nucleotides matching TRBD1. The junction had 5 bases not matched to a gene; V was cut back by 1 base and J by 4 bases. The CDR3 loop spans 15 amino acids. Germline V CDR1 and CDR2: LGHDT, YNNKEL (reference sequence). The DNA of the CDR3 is TGTGCCAGCAGCCAAGGCAGGACAGGGCCCACTGAAGCTTTCTTT. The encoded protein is CASSQGRTGPTEAFF.

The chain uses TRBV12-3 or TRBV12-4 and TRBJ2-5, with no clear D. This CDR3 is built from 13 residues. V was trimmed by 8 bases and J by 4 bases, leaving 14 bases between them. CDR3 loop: CASPTEESETQYF. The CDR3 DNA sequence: TGTGCCAGCCCCACAGAGGAATCAGAGACCCAGTACTTC.

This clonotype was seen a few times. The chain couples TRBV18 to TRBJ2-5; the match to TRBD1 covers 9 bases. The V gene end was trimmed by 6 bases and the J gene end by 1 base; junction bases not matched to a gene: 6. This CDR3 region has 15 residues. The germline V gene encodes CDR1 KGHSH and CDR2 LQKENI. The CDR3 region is CASSLGTGLQETQYF. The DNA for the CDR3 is TGTGCCAGCTCGCTCGGGACAGGGCTCCAAGAGACCCAGTACTTC.

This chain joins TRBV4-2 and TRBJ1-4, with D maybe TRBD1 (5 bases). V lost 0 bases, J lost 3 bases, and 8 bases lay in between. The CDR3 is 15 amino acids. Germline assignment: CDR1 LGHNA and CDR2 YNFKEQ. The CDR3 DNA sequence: TGTGCCAGCAGCCAAGAGGGGGATGCTAATGAAAAACTGTTTTTT. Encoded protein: CASSQEGDANEKLFF.

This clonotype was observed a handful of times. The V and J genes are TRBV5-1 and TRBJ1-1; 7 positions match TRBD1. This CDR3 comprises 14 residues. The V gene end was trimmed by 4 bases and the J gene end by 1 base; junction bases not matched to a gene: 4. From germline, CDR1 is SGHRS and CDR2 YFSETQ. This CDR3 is CASSQGGPNTEAFF. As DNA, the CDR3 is TGCGCCAGCAGCCAAGGGGGCCCGAACACTGAAGCTTTCTTT.

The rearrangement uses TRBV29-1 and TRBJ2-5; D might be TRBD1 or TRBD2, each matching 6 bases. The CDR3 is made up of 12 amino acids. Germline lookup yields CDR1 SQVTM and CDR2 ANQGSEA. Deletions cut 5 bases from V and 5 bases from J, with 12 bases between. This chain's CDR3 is CSVWGARETQYF. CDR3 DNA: TGCAGCGTTTGGGGGGCGCGGGAGACCCAGTACTTC. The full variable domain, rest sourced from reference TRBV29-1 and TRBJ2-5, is SAVISQKPSRDICQRGTSLTIQCQVDSQVTMMFWYRQQPGQSLTLIATANQGSEATYESGFVIDKFPISRPNLTFSTLTVSNMSPEDSSIYLCSVWGARETQYFGPGTRLLVL.

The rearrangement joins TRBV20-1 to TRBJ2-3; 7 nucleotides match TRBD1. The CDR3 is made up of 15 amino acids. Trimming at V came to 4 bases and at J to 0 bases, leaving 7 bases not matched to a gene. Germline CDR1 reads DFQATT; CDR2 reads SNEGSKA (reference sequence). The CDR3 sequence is CSAKGAGRSTDTQYF. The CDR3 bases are TGCAGTGCTAAGGGGGCAGGGCGAAGCACAGATACGCAGTATTTT.

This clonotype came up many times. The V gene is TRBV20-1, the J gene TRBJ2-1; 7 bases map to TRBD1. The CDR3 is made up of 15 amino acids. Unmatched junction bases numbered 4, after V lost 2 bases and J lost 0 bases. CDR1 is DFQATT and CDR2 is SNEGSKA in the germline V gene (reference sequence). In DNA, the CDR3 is TGCAGTGCTAGATCCCGGGACAGCTCCTACAATGAGCAGTTCTTC. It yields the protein CSARSRDSSYNEQFF.

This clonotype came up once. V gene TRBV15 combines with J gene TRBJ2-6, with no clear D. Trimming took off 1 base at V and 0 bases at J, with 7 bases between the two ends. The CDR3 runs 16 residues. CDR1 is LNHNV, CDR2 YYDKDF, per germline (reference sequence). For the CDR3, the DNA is TGTGCCACCAGCAGAGCCCAGAACTCTGGGGCCAACGTCCTGACTTTC. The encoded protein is CATSRAQNSGANVLTF. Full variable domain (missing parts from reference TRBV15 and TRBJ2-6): DAMVIQNPRYQVTQFGKPVTLSCSQTLNHNVMYWYQQKSSQAPKLLFHYYDKDFNNEADTPDNFQSRRPNTSFCFLDIRSPGLGDTAMYLCATSRAQNSGANVLTFGAGSRLTVL.

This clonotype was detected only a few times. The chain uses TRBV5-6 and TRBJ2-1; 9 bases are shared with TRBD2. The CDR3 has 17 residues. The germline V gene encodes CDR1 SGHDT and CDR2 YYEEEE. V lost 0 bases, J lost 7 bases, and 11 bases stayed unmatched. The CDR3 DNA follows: TGTGCCAGCAGCTTGGTCTCGGCTAGCGGGAAGAGGAATGAGCAGTTCTTC. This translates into CASSLVSASGKRNEQFF.

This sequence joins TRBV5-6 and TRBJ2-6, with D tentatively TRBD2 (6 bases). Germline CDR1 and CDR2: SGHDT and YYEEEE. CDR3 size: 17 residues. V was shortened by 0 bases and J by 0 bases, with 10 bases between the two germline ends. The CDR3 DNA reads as TGTGCCAGCAGCTTGGAGGTGGGACTCTCTGGGGCCAACGTCCTGACTTTC. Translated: CASSLEVGLSGANVLTF.

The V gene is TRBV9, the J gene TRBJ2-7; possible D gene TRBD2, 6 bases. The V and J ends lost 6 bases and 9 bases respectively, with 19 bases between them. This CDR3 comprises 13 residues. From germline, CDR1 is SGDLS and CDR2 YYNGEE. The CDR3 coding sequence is TGTGCCAGCAATGATGGAGGGTCCGGTGGGCAGTACTTC. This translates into CASNDGGSGGQYF. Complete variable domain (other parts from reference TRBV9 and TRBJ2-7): DSGVTQTPKHLITATGQRVTLRCSPRSGDLSVYWYQQSLDQGLQFLIQYYNGEERAKGNILERFSAQQFPDLHSELNLSSLELGDSALYFCASNDGGSGGQYFGPGTRLTVT.

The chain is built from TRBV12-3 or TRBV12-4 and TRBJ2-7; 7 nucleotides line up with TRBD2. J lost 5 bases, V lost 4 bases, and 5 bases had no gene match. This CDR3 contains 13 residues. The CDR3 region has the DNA TGTGCCAGCAGTTCCCACGGGAGGCACGAGCAGTACTTC. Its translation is CASSSHGRHEQYF.

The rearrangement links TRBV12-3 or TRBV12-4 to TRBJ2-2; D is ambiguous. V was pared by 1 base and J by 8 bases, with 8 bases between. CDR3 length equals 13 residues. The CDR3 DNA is TGTGCCAGCAGTTTAGGGGCCCTGGGGGAGCTGTTTTTT. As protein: CASSLGALGELFF.